Presented here are 30 T cell receptor beta chains from one specimen sequenced in a study of CD8 T cells in ankylosing spondylitis. Study-wide points: A TCR beta motif of under 10 highly homologous variants appeared characteristic of ankylosing spondylitis blood.

MiXCR, run by TCRdb on the 5' RACE reads, gives a single entry per CDR3 protein. The sample includes hundreds of thousands of distinct CDR3 sequences, 10% to 15% seen only once; the top ten take under 0.6%. These receptors have no known antigen. What was sequenced was blood, either unsorted or a sorted T cell fraction (not recorded which). These receptors all stem from a male donor with ankylosing spondylitis.

The count of this clonotype is one. This rearrangement joins TRBV11-3 to TRBJ2-5; D remains ambiguous. Germline V CDR1 and CDR2: SGHNT, YENEEA. Trimming took 5 bases from V and 5 from J, leaving 12 bases between them. The CDR3 is 13 amino acids. The DNA for the CDR3 is TGTGCCAGCAGCATGGGCCCACGGGAGACCCAGTACTTC. Its translation: CASSMGPRETQYF.

V and J are TRBV29-1 and TRBJ2-1, with TRBD2 matching 9 bases. Germline values: CDR1 SQVTM, CDR2 ANQGSEA. CDR3 size: 14 residues. V trimming: 4 bases; J trimming: 9 bases; junction bases outside the gene matches: 10. The CDR3: CSVVNSGRGSEQFF. In nucleotides, the CDR3 is TGCAGCGTTGTGAATAGCGGGAGAGGTAGTGAGCAGTTCTTC.

This clonotype was seen at least ten times. This chain joins TRBV12-3 or TRBV12-4 and TRBJ2-2; D might be TRBD2 (5 bases). The V gene lost 1 base and the J gene lost 2 bases, with 8 bases spanning the gap. This CDR3 has 15 residues. CDR3 protein: CASSLGRENTGELFF. The CDR3 region has the DNA TGTGCCAGCAGTTTAGGTCGGGAAAACACCGGGGAGCTGTTTTTT.

The J gene is TRBJ2-4, the V gene TRBV20-1; 8 bases line up with TRBD2. After removal of 4 bases from V and 6 bases from J, the junction contained 14 bases not matched to a gene. The germline CDR1 and CDR2 sequences are DFQATT and SNEGSKA (reference sequence). The CDR3 loop spans 16 amino acids. This CDR3 reads CSAIPPGAGGRNIQYF. The CDR3 DNA is TGCAGTGCTATTCCACCCGGGGCGGGAGGACGAAACATTCAGTACTTC.

As to this clonotype: One end of the junction does not line up with germline, which may come from a read error. The rearrangement joins TRBV28 to TRBJ1-1, with 7 bases aligning to TRBD1. CDR3 length: 13 residues. CDR1 MDHEN and CDR2 SYDVKM come from the germline V gene. This chain's CDR3 is CASREQGHTGAFF. The CDR3 coding sequence is TGTGCCAGCAGGGAACAGGGGCACACTGGAGCTTTCTTT.

There are many counts of this clonotype. The genes are TRBV6-1 and TRBJ1-6, with TRBD1 matching over 7 bases. The CDR3 is 14 residues long. With 6 bases clipped from V and 8 bases from J, the junction kept 7 bases outside the gene matches. CDR1 MNHNS and CDR2 SASEGT come from the germline V gene. Here the CDR3 DNA reads TGTGCCAGCAGCCTGGACAGGATGGATTCACCCCTCCACTTT. Amino acids: CASSLDRMDSPLHF.

This clonotype has ten or more counts. For the CDR3, the DNA is TGTGCCATCAGTGAGTCGACAGGGCTTCTGTACGAGCAGTACTTC. Translating it yields CAISESTGLLYEQYF. V usage is TRBV10-3 and J usage is TRBJ2-7; TRBD1 matches 7 bases. The CDR3 covers 15 residues. Germline lookup yields CDR1 ENHRY and CDR2 SYGVKD. Trimming removed 0 bases from V and 4 bases from J; junction bases left unmatched: 6.

This chain links TRBV5-1 with TRBJ2-1; 9 bases match TRBD2. V lost 1 base and J lost 5; bases outside the gene matches: 4. Germline V gives CDR1 SGHRS, CDR2 YFSETQ. The CDR3 is 15 residues long. The CDR3 region is CASSLLTSGNNEQFF. CDR3 in DNA: TGCGCCAGCAGCTTGTTGACTAGCGGTAACAATGAGCAGTTCTTC.

This clonotype showed up just a few times. The J gene is TRBJ2-2, the V gene TRBV10-3, with D tentatively TRBD2 (5 bases). There are 16 residues in the CDR3. Looked up from germline, CDR1 is ENHRY and CDR2 is SYGVKD. Trimming left V 0 bases short and J 4 bases short, with 12 bases between. CDR3 protein: CAISESNRAGTGELFF. For the CDR3, the DNA is TGTGCCATCAGTGAGTCAAATAGGGCGGGCACCGGGGAGCTGTTTTTT.

This clonotype was picked up a small number of times. The CDR3 here is CSARVSQNYGYTF. CDR3 DNA sequence: TGCAGTGCTAGAGTTAGCCAGAACTATGGCTACACCTTC. The gene calls are TRBV20-1 and TRBJ1-2; D is undetermined. V lost 1 base, J lost 2 bases, and 8 bases lay in between. This CDR3 is built from 13 residues. CDR1 and CDR2 (germline): DFQATT, SNEGSKA (reference sequence).

This sequence joins TRBV2 and TRBJ1-6, with no clear D. CDR1 is SNHLY, CDR2 FYNNEI, per germline. Trimming removed 6 bases from V and 5 bases from J, with 8 bases in between. CDR3 length equals 13 residues. CDR3 coding DNA: TGTGCCAGCAGGGAGGGCCATAATTCACCCCTCCACTTT. Translated, it gives CASREGHNSPLHF.

The table lists this clonotype with many counts. V gene TRBV5-1 combines with J gene TRBJ1-2; 7 bases are a match to TRBD1. J lost 3 bases, V lost 0 bases, and 2 bases had no gene match. Germline loops: CDR1 SGHRS, CDR2 YFSETQ. The CDR3 runs 14 residues. The CDR3 region is CASSLARGDYGYTF. The CDR3 DNA sequence: TGCGCCAGCAGCTTGGCCAGGGGGGACTATGGCTACACCTTC.

This rearrangement joins TRBV7-6 to TRBJ2-5; D ambiguous. Germline V lookup: CDR1 SGHVS, CDR2 FNYEAQ. The germline V and J ends were trimmed by 5 bases and 5 bases, with 9 bases remaining between them. The CDR3 consists of 12 residues. The CDR3 region has the DNA TGTGCCAGCAGCCCCCTCTGGGAGACCCAGTACTTC. This gives the protein CASSPLWETQYF.

J is TRBJ1-3 and V is TRBV28; no clear D. Germline V CDR1 and CDR2: MDHEN, SYDVKM. CDR3 length equals 14 residues. Between the trimmed V and J ends, which lost 3 bases and 5 bases, there was a span of 11 bases. The CDR3 here is CASSLMNRRNTIYF. The DNA of the CDR3 is TGTGCCAGCAGTTTGATGAACAGACGAAACACCATATATTTT.

The chain recombines TRBV2 with TRBJ2-4; D perhaps matches TRBD1 (5 bases). Trimming stripped 7 bases from V and 0 bases from J, with 16 bases between. Germline lookup yields CDR1 SNHLY and CDR2 FYNNEI. The CDR3 loop spans 16 amino acids. In DNA form, the CDR3 reads TGTGCCAGCACTCCGGACAAACTAATAGCCAAAAACATTCAGTACTTC. It is translated as CASTPDKLIAKNIQYF. Supplemented by reference TRBV2 and TRBJ2-4, the full variable domain reads EPEVTQTPSHQVTQMGQEVILRCVPISNHLYFYWYRQILGQKVEFLVSFYNNEISEKSEIFDDQFSVERPDGSNFTLKIRSTKLEDSAMYFCASTPDKLIAKNIQYFGAGTRLSVL.

V gene TRBV19 combines with J gene TRBJ2-6, with D hard to call. Between the trimmed V and J ends, which lost 5 bases and 0 bases, there was a span of 5 bases. Germline CDR1 is LNHDA and CDR2 is SQIVND (reference sequence). The CDR3 sequence is 14 residues long. The CDR3 DNA is TGTGCCAGTAGTGATCTCTCTGGGGCCAACGTCCTGACTTTC. Protein: CASSDLSGANVLTF.

The J gene is TRBJ2-2, the V gene TRBV6-2 or TRBV6-3; D gene ambiguous. Between the trimmed V and J ends, which lost 3 bases and 6 bases, there was a span of 8 bases. Germline assignment: CDR1 MNHEY and CDR2 SVGEGT. CDR3 size: 13 residues. CDR3 sequence reads: CASSYQPPGELFF. The CDR3, as DNA: TGTGCCAGCAGTTATCAACCCCCCGGGGAGCTGTTTTTT.

The rearrangement uses TRBV5-1 and TRBJ2-3; 11 nucleotides match TRBD2. The CDR3 covers 16 residues. Germline loops: CDR1 SGHRS, CDR2 YFSETQ. V gave up 3 bases and J gave up 4 bases; unmatched junction bases: 7. CDR3 DNA: TGCGCCAGCAGCTCACAGACTAGCGGGGTGTCAGATACGCAGTATTTT. It codes for CASSSQTSGVSDTQYF.

The rearrangement uses TRBV20-1 and TRBJ2-7; 14 bases line up with TRBD2. The CDR3 is 13 residues long. V lost 7 bases and J lost 9; bases outside the gene matches: 8. Germline V gene data show CDR1 as DFQATT and CDR2 as SNEGSKA (reference sequence). CDR3 amino acids: CSVGTSGSEVQYF. In DNA form, the CDR3 reads TGCAGTGTCGGGACTAGCGGGAGTGAGGTGCAGTACTTC.

The chain carries TRBV3-1 and TRBJ2-1; D may be TRBD2 (9 bases). V gave up 9 bases and J gave up 6 bases, with 21 bases separating them. Germline V CDR1 and CDR2: LGHDT, YNNKEL (reference sequence). The CDR3 length is 15 residues. Written as DNA, the CDR3 is TGTGCCAGTCCAGGGGGCGGGGGGGCCTTCAATGAGCAGTTCTTC. Its protein is CASPGGGGAFNEQFF.

This clonotype was recorded at least ten times. The V and J genes are TRBV7-8 and TRBJ2-2; D ambiguous. Trimming cost V 7 bases and J 6 bases, with 21 bases left between them. The germline gives CDR1 SGHVS, CDR2 FQNEAQ. The length of the CDR3 is 16 residues. Here the CDR3 DNA reads TGTGCCAGCACCTTCAGGACCAGAACCCTACCCGGGGAGCTGTTTTTT. This encodes CASTFRTRTLPGELFF. Full variable domain (remainder filled in from reference TRBV7-8 and TRBJ2-2): GAGVSQSPRYKVAKRGQDVALRCDPISGHVSLFWYQQALGQGPEFLTYFQNEAQLDKSGLPSDRFFAERPEGSVSTLKIQRTQQEDSAVYLCASTFRTRTLPGELFFGEGSRLTVL.

CDR3: CASSLGGWGANYHEQYF. CDR3 sequence (DNA): TGTGCCAGCAGCTTGGGAGGGTGGGGGGCGAATTACCACGAGCAGTACTTC. The chain joins TRBV5-6 to TRBJ2-7, with D perhaps assigned TRBD1 or TRBD2 (6 bases each). The CDR3 sequence is 17 residues long. The V and J ends lost 0 bases and 5 bases respectively, with 21 bases between them. Per the germline V gene, CDR1 is SGHDT and CDR2 is YYEEEE.

The table lists this clonotype with a few counts. This chain connects TRBV9 to TRBJ2-3; perhaps TRBD2 as D (6 bases). CDR1 and CDR2 from the germline V gene are SGDLS and YYNGEE. V lost 0 bases and J lost 4, with 9 bases in between. The CDR3 is 14 amino acids. In DNA, the CDR3 is TGTGCCAGCAGCGTAGTCGGGAGTCCAGATACGCAGTATTTT. This sequence encodes CASSVVGSPDTQYF.

Only a few counts were recorded for this clonotype. This chain connects TRBV7-2 to TRBJ1-1; maybe TRBD1 (5 bases). Trimming removed 5 bases from V and 5 bases from J, with 15 bases in between. The CDR3 totals 14 residues. CDR1 SGHTA and CDR2 FQGNSA come from the germline V gene. In nucleotides, the CDR3 is TGTGCCAGCAGCCGGGGCATTCGGGGGACTGAAGCTTTCTTT. It is translated as CASSRGIRGTEAFF.

This clonotype showed up many times. The rearrangement links TRBV20-1 to TRBJ2-7, with TRBD2 matching over 11 bases. Germline CDR1 DFQATT, CDR2 SNEGSKA (reference sequence). Trimming at V came to 3 bases and at J to 3 bases, leaving 7 bases not matched to a gene. The CDR3 spans 15 residues. CDR3 protein: CSASNQLAGVYEQYF. CDR3 DNA sequence: TGCAGTGCTAGTAATCAACTAGCGGGAGTCTACGAGCAGTACTTC.

This clonotype was observed at least ten times. The gene calls are TRBV12-3 or TRBV12-4 and TRBJ2-7; 7 bases align to TRBD1. The V segment lost 6 bases and the J segment 5 bases; nucleotides outside the gene matches: 13. The CDR3 sequence is 15 residues long. The CDR3 protein is CASSRFTGVFNEQYF. CDR3 bases: TGTGCCAGCAGCCGATTCACAGGGGTGTTCAACGAGCAGTACTTC.

This clonotype was counted only a few times. This chain links TRBV10-1 with TRBJ2-1; 7 bases are shared with TRBD2. Germline trimming cut 5 bases from V and 10 bases from J; bases unmatched to any gene: 8. The CDR3 spans 13 residues. CDR1 and CDR2 from the germline V gene are WNHNN and SYGVQD (reference sequence). The CDR3 loop reads CASSPDRDYEQFF. The CDR3 nucleotides are TGCGCCAGCAGTCCCGACCGGGACTACGAGCAGTTCTTC.

This chain links TRBV27 with TRBJ2-4; a weak D match, TRBD2 (5 bases). The CDR3 runs to 13 residues. V lost 6 bases and J lost 6, with 12 bases in between. The V gene's germline CDR1 is MNHEY and CDR2 SMNVEV (reference sequence). CDR3 amino acids: CASRPVAGNIQYF. As DNA, the CDR3 is TGTGCCAGCAGGCCGGTGGCGGGAAACATTCAGTACTTC.

This clonotype appeared a few times. The rearrangement links TRBV20-1 to TRBJ2-5; 12 bases match TRBD2. The CDR3 runs to 12 residues. CDR1 is DFQATT and CDR2 is SNEGSKA in the germline V gene (reference sequence). Here the CDR3 DNA reads TGCGGGCTAGCGGGAGGGCGGGAGACCCAGTACTTC. This encodes CGLAGGRETQYF.

This clonotype has only a few counts. The V gene is TRBV29-1, the J gene TRBJ1-2; 9 positions match TRBD1. Germline V gene data show CDR1 as SQVTM and CDR2 as ANQGSEA. V trimming: 7 bases; J trimming: 7 bases; junction bases outside the gene matches: 7. The length of the CDR3 is 12 residues. CDR3 sequence: CSAPDRGSGYTF. Here the CDR3 DNA reads TGCAGCGCTCCGGACAGGGGAAGTGGCTACACCTTC.